Each of the 5 T cell receptor beta chains below was sequenced from the same sample in a study of blood T cells in healthy people across ages. Then a second PCR, running roughly 6 to 11 cycles, was carried out with a sample-barcoded 5' primer and a J-beta primer mix. TCRdb reprocessed the 5' RACE reads via MiXCR and lists one record per CDR3 protein. The table shows 1 million or so distinct CDR3 sequences, with around 43% occurring only once. Specimen: blood. Receptor source: a woman in her fifties or sixties in good health.

The gene calls are TRBV10-2 and TRBJ1-1, with 7 bases matching TRBD1. Germline V gives CDR1 WSHSY, CDR2 SAAADI. The trim removed 3 bases at V and 1 base at J, leaving 14 bases unmatched. This CDR3 is 18 amino acids long. The DNA of the CDR3 is TGCGCCAGCAGTGAAATTGCAGGGGGACTTTCGTGGAACACTGAAGCTTTCTTT. It translates to CASSEIAGGLSWNTEAFF.

The chain employs TRBV29-1 and TRBJ2-5, with D perhaps TRBD2 (6 bases). Trimming stripped 7 bases from V and 11 bases from J, with 20 bases between. The germline V gene has CDR1 SQVTM and CDR2 ANQGSEA. The CDR3 is 12 amino acids. The CDR3 DNA reads as TGCAGCGGAGGACCGACTAGTAATGAGCAGTACTTC. It encodes CSGGPTSNEQYF.

This clonotype was observed a few times. The chain uses TRBV4-2 and TRBJ2-3, with TRBD2 identical over 9 bases. Trimming took 4 bases from V and 6 from J; bases not matched to a gene: 11. The CDR3 length is 16 residues. Germline assignment: CDR1 LGHNA and CDR2 YNFKEQ. As DNA, the CDR3 is TGTGCCAGCAGCCCCGTCCAGGCGGGGGGGCGGGATACGCAGTATTTT. Protein product: CASSPVQAGGRDTQYF.

This clonotype was seen a handful of times. This chain links TRBV5-1 with TRBJ2-7; 10 nucleotides line up with TRBD2. Germline-derived CDR1 and CDR2 are SGHRS and YFSETQ. The V gene end was trimmed by 0 bases and the J gene end by 4 bases; junction bases not matched to a gene: 4. This CDR3 comprises 15 residues. The CDR3, as DNA: TGCGCCAGCAGCTTGGAACTAGCGGGATTTTACGAGCAGTACTTC. Protein: CASSLELAGFYEQYF.

The gene calls are TRBV7-9 and TRBJ1-2, with a weak D call TRBD1 (6 bases). V was pared by 2 bases and J by 3 bases, with 16 bases between. CDR3 length: 16 amino acids. The germline V gene encodes CDR1 SEHNR and CDR2 FQNEAQ (reference sequence). The CDR3 protein is CASSLWGPDLYYGYTF. The CDR3 DNA follows: TGTGCCAGCAGCTTATGGGGGCCAGACCTATACTATGGCTACACCTTC.